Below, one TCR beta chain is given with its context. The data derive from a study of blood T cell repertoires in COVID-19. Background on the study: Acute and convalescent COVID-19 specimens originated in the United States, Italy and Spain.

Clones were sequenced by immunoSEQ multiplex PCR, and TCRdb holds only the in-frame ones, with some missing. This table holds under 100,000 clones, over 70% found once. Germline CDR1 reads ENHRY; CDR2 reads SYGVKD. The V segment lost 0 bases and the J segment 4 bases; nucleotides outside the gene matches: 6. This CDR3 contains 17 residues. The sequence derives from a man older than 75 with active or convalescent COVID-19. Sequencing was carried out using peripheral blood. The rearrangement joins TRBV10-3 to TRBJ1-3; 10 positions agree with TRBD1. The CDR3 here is CAISESRTGGYGNTIYF. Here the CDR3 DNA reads TGTGCCATCAGTGAGTCTAGGACAGGGGGATACGGAAACACCATATATTTT.